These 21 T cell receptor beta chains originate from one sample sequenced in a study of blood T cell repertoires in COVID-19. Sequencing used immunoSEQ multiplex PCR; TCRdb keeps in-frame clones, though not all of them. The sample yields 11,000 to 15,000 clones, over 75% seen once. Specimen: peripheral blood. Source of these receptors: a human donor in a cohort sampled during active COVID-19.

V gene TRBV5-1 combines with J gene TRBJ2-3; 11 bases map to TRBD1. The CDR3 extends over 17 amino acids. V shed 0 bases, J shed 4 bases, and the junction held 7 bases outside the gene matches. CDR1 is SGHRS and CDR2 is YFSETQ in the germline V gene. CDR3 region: CASSLAQGTGGADTQYF. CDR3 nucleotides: TGCGCCAGCAGCTTGGCGCAAGGGACAGGGGGTGCAGATACGCAGTATTTT.

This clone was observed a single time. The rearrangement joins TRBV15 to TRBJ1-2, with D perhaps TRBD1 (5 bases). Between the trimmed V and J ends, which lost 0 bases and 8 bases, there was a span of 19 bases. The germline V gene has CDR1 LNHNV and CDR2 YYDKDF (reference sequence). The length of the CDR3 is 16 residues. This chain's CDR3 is CATSRDFILGRTGYTF. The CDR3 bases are TGTGCCACCAGCAGAGATTTTATTCTCGGCCGGACAGGCTACACCTTC.

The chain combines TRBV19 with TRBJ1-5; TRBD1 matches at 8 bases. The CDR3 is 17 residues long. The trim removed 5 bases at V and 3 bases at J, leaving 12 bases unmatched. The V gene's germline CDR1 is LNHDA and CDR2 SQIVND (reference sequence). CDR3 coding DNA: TGTGCCAGTAGTCCCCGGACAGGGTTGTCCTTCAATCAGCCCCAGCATTTT. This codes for CASSPRTGLSFNQPQHF.

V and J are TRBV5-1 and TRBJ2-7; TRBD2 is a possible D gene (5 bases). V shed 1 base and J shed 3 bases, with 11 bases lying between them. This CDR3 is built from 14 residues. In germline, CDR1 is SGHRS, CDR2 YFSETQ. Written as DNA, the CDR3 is TGCGCCAGCAGCTTGAACCTAGCATTCTACGAGCAGTACTTC. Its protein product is CASSLNLAFYEQYF.

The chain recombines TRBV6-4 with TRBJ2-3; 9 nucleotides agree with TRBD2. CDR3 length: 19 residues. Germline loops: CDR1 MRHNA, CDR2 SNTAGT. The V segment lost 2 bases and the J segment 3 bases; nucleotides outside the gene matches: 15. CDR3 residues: CASSDPDEGLGLATDTQYF. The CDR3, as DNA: TGTGCCAGCAGTGACCCGGACGAGGGGTTAGGACTAGCGACAGATACGCAGTATTTT.

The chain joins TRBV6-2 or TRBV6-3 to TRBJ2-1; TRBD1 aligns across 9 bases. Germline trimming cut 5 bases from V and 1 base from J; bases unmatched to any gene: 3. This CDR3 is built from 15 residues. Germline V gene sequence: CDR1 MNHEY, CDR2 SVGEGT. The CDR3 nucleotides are TGTGCCAGCAGTCCAGGACAGGGGTCCTACAATGAGCAGTTCTTC. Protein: CASSPGQGSYNEQFF.

DNA of the CDR3: TGTGCCAGCTCACCGCTAGCGGGAGCGGCCTACAATGAGCAGTTCTTC. It encodes CASSPLAGAAYNEQFF. The chain carries TRBV18 and TRBJ2-1, with TRBD2 matching 10 bases. Unmatched junction bases numbered 4, after V lost 3 bases and J lost 2 bases. This CDR3 contains 16 residues. Germline assignment: CDR1 KGHSH and CDR2 LQKENI.

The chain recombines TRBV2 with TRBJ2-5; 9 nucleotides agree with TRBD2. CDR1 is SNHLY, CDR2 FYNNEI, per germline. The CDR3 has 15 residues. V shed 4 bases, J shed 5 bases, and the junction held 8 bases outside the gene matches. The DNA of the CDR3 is TGTGCCAGCAGTGGTAGAGCGGGAGGCTTGGAGACCCAGTACTTC. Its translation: CASSGRAGGLETQYF.

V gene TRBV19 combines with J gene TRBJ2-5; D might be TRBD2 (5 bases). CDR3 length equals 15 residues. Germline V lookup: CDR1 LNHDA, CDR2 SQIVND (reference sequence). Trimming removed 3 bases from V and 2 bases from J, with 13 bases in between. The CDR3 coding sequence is TGTGCCAGTAGTATGGGAAGAGGGCCTCAAGAGACCCAGTACTTC. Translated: CASSMGRGPQETQYF.

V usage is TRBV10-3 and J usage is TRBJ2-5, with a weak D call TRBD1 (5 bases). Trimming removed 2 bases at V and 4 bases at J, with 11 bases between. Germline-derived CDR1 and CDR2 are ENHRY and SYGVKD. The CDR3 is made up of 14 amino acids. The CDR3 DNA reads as TGTGCCATCAGTGAGATCCAGGGTATAGAGACCCAGTACTTC. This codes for CAISEIQGIETQYF.

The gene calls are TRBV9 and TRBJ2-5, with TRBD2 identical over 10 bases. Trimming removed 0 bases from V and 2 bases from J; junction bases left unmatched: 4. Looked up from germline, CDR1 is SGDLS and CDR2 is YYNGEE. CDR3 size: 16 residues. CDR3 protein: CASSVDSGGLQETQYF. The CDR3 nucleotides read TGTGCCAGCAGCGTAGATAGCGGGGGGTTACAAGAGACCCAGTACTTC.

The CDR3 nucleotides are TGCGCCAGCAGCGTCGACTTCACCAGGGGCGAAAAACTGTTTTTT. It yields the protein CASSVDFTRGEKLFF. The chain couples TRBV5-1 to TRBJ1-4, with D maybe TRBD1 (6 bases). Trimming pared 4 bases from V and 8 bases from J, leaving 18 bases between. This CDR3 has 15 residues. The germline V gene encodes CDR1 SGHRS and CDR2 YFSETQ.

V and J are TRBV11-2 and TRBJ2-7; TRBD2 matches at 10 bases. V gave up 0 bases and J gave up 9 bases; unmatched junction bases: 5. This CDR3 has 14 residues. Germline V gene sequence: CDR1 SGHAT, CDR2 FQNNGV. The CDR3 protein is CASSLEPSGSLQYF. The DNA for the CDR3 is TGTGCCAGCAGCTTAGAGCCTAGCGGGAGCCTGCAGTACTTC. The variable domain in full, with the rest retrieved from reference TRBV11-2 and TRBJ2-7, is EAGVAQSPRYKIIEKRQSVAFWCNPISGHATLYWYQQILGQGPKLLIQFQNNGVVDDSQLPKDRFSAERLKGVDSTLKIQPAKLEDSAVYLCASSLEPSGSLQYFGPGTRLTVT.

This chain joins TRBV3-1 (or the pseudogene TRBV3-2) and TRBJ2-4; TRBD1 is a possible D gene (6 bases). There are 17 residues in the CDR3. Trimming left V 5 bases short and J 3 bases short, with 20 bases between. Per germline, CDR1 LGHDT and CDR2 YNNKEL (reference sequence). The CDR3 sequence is CASSGPTGSEGKNIQYF. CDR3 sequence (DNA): TGTGCCAGCAGCGGACCGACAGGCTCGGAAGGCAAAAACATTCAGTACTTC.

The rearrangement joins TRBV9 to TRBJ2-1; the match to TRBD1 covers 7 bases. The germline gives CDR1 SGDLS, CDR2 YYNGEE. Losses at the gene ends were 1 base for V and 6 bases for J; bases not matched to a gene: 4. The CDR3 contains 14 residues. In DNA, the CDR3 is TGTGCCAGCAGCGTACAGACAGGGTCCAATGAGCAGTTCTTC. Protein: CASSVQTGSNEQFF.

For the CDR3, the DNA is TGTGCCAGCAGCTTAGCGCAGGGGGCGAGGGAGACCCAGTACTTC. It codes for CASSLAQGARETQYF. J is TRBJ2-5 and V is TRBV7-7, with 8 bases lining up with TRBD1. V was pared by 0 bases and J by 5 bases, with 5 bases of the junction left unmatched. From germline, CDR1 is SSHAT and CDR2 FNYEAQ (reference sequence). The CDR3 extends over 15 amino acids.

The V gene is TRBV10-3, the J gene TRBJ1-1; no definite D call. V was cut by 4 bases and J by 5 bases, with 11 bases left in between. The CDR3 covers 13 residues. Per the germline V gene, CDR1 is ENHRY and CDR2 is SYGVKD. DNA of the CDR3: TGTGCCATCAGTGGAGGGTTTTTAACTGAAGCTTTCTTT. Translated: CAISGGFLTEAFF.

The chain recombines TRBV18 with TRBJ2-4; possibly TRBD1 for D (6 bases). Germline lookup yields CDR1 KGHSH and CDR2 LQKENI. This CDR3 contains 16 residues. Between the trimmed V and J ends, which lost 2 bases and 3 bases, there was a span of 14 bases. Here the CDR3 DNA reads TGTGCCAGCTCACCAATAGGGGGTGTTAGCAAAAACATTCAGTACTTC. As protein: CASSPIGGVSKNIQYF.

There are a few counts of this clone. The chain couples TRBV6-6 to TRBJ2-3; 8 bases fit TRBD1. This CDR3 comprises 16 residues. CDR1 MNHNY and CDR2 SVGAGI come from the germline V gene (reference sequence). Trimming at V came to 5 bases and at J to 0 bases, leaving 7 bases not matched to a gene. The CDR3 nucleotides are TGTGCCAGCAGTGGCCCGGACAGGGCTAGCACAGATACGCAGTATTTT. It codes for CASSGPDRASTDTQYF.

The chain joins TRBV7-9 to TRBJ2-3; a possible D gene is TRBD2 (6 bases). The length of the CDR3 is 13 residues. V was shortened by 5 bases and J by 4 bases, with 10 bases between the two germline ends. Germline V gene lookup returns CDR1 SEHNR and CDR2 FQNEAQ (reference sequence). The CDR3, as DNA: TGTGCCAGCAGCCCACGGAGGGCAGATACGCAGTATTTT. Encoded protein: CASSPRRADTQYF. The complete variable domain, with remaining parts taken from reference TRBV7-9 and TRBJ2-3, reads DTGVSQNPRHKITKRGQNVTFRCDPISEHNRLYWYRQTLGQGPEFLTYFQNEAQLEKSRLLSDRFSAERPKGSFSTLEIQRTEQGDSAMYLCASSPRRADTQYFGPGTRLTVL.

The CDR3 spells CASSWTGQGAGGYTF. As DNA, the CDR3 is TGTGCCAGCAGTTGGACGGGACAGGGGGCGGGAGGCTACACCTTC. The rearrangement links TRBV6-5 to TRBJ1-2; the match to TRBD1 covers 12 bases. This CDR3 has 15 amino acids. V lost 4 bases and J lost 8; bases outside the gene matches: 8. The V gene's germline CDR1 is MNHEY and CDR2 SVGAGI.